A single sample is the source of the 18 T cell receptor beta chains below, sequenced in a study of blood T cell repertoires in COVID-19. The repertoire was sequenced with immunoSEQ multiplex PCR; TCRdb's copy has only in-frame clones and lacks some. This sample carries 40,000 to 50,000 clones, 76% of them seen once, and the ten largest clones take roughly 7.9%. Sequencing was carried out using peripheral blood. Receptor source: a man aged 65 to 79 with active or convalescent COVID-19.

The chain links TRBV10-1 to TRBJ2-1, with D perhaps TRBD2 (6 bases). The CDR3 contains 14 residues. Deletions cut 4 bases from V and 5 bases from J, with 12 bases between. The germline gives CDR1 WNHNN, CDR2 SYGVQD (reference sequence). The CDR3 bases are TGCGCCAGCAGTGTGGGGGGATGGGACAATGAGCAGTTCTTC. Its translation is CASSVGGWDNEQFF.

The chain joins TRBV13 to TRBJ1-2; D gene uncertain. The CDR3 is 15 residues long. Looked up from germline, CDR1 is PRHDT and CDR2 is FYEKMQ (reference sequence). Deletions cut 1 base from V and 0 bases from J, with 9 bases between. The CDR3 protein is CASSLVTAPNYGYTF. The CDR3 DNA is TGTGCCAGCAGCTTAGTCACAGCACCTAACTATGGCTACACCTTC.

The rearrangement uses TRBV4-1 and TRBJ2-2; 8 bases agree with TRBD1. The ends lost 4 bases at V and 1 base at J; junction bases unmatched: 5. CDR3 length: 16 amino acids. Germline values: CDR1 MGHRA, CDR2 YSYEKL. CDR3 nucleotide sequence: TGCGCCAGCAGCCCCCGGGGGACAGGGAACACCGGGGAGCTGTTTTTT. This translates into CASSPRGTGNTGELFF.

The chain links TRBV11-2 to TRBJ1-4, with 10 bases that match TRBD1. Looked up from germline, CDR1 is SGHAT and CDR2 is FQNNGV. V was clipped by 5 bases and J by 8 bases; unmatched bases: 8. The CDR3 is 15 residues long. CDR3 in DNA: TGTGCCAGCAGCACTAGGACAGGGGGGGGAGAAAAACTGTTTTTT. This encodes CASSTRTGGGEKLFF.

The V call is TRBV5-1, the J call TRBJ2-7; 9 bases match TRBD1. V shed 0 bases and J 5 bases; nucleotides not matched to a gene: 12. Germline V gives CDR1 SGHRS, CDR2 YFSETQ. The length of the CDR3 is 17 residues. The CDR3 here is CASSLGLSGQGRNEQYF. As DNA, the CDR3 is TGCGCCAGCAGCTTGGGATTGTCGGGACAGGGACGCAACGAGCAGTACTTC.

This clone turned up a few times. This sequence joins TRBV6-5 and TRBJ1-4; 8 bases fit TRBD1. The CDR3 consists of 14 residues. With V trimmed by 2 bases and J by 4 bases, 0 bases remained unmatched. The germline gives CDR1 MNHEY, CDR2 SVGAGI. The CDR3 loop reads CASSYDRGNEKLFF. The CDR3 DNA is TGTGCCAGCAGTTACGACAGGGGTAATGAAAAACTGTTTTTT.

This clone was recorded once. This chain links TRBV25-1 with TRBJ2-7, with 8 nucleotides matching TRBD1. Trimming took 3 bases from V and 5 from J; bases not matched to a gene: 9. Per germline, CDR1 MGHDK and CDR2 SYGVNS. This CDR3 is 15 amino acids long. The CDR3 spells CASSDPPGTGHEQYF. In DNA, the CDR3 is TGTGCCAGCAGTGACCCACCCGGGACAGGACACGAGCAGTACTTC.

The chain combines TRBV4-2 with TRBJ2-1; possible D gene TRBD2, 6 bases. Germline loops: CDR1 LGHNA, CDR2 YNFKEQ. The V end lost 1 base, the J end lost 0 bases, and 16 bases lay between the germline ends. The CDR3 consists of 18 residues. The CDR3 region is CASSQVRMGGDSYNEQFF. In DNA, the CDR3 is TGTGCCAGCAGCCAAGTGAGGATGGGCGGGGACTCCTACAATGAGCAGTTCTTC.

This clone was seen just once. The DNA for the CDR3 is TGTGCCAGCACTCGGGACACCCGGAACACTGAAGCTTTCTTT. As protein: CASTRDTRNTEAFF. This chain connects TRBV4-2 to TRBJ1-1, with TRBD1 as a possible D gene (6 bases). CDR1 is LGHNA, CDR2 YNFKEQ, per germline. Between the trimmed V and J ends, which lost 7 bases and 1 base, there was a span of 13 bases. The CDR3 length is 14 residues.

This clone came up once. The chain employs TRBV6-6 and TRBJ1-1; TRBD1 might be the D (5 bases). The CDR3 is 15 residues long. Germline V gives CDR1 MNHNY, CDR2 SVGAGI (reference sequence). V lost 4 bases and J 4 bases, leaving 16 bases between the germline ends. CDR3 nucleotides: TGTGCCAGCAGTTTAGGTGGTCAGGGAAGCACTGAAGCTTTCTTT. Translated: CASSLGGQGSTEAFF.

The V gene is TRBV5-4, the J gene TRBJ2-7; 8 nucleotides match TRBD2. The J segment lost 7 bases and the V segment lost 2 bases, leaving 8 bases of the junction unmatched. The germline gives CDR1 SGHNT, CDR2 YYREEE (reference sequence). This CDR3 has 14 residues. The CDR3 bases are TGTGCCAGCAGCTTAGGGCGGGGGGCCGGGGAGCAGTACTTC. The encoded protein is CASSLGRGAGEQYF.

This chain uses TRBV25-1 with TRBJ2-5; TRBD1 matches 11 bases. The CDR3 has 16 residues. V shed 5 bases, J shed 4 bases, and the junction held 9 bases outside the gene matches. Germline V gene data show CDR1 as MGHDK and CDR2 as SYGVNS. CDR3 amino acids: CASSTPSGTGGETQYF. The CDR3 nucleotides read TGTGCCAGCAGTACCCCCTCCGGGACAGGGGGAGAGACCCAGTACTTC.

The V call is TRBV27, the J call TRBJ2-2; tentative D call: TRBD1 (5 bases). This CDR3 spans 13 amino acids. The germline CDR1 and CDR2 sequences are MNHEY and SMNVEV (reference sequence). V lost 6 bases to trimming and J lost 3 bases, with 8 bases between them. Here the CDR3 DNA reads TGTGCCAGCAGGGGGCGCGACACCGGGGAGCTGTTTTTT. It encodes CASRGRDTGELFF.

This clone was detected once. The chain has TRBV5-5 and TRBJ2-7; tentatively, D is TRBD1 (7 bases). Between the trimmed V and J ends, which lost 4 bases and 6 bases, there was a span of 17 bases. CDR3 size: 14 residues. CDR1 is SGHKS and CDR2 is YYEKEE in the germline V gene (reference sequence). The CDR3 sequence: CASSIYRQGGEQYF. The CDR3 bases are TGTGCCAGCAGCATATATAGGCAGGGGGGCGAGCAGTACTTC.

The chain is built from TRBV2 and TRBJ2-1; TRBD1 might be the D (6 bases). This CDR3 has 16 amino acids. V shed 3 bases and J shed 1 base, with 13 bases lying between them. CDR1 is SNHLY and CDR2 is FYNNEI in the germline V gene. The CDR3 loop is CASSDWTAPSYNEQFF. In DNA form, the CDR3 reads TGTGCCAGCAGTGACTGGACAGCACCTTCCTACAATGAGCAGTTCTTC. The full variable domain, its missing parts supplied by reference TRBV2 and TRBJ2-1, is EPEVTQTPSHQVTQMGQEVILRCVPISNHLYFYWYRQILGQKVEFLVSFYNNEISEKSEIFDDQFSVERPDGSNFTLKIRSTKLEDSAMYFCASSDWTAPSYNEQFFGPGTRLTVL.

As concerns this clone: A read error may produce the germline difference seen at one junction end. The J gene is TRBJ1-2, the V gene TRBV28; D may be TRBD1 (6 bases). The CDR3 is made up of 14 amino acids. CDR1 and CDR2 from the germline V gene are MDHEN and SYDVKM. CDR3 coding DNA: TGTGTCAGCAGCGGCGCCGAGGGGGTTCCTCGCTACACCTTC. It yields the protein CVSSGAEGVPRYTF.

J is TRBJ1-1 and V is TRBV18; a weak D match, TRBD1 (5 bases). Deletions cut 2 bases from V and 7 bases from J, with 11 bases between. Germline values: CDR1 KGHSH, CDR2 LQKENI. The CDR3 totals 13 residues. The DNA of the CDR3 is TGTGCCAGCTCACCAGGGGCGCGAAATGAAGCTTTCTTT. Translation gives CASSPGARNEAFF.

For the CDR3, the DNA is TGTGCCAGCAGTTACAACAGGGGGCCCTCTGGAAACACCATATATTTT. Protein: CASSYNRGPSGNTIYF. J is TRBJ1-3 and V is TRBV6-5; 9 positions agree with TRBD1. This CDR3 has 16 residues. V lost 2 bases, J lost 0 bases, and 2 bases stayed unmatched. Germline V gene data show CDR1 as MNHEY and CDR2 as SVGAGI.